This is a list of T cell receptor beta chains from one sample in a study of shared clonotypes between healthy human individuals. Using immunoSEQ multiplex PCR, the repertoire was profiled, and TCRdb retains in-frame clones only, with some absent. The sample records 950,000 to 1,300,000 clones, about 80% being singletons. The sequenced sample was memory CD4+ T cells sorted from blood. These receptors were collected from a man younger than 35 in good health. Both conserved end residues are part of each CDR3. A D gene is named only where the DNA matches it firmly. A row's size may be missing; if present it is once, few, many or a size class.

D gene,J gene,clone size,V gene,CDR3 DNA,CDR3 protein
TRBD1,TRBJ1-1,-,TRBV6-4,TGTGCCAGCAGCGAGGGACAGGGGACCACTGAAGCTTTCTTT,CASSEGQGTTEAFF
-,TRBJ1-1,-,TRBV10-3,TGTGCCATCAGTGTGGGGGCCAGCGCTTTCTTT,CAISVGASAFF
-,TRBJ2-4,-,TRBV4-1,TGCGCCAGCAGCCAAGGAGTTCCCGCGGGCAGTAAAAACATTCAGTACTTC,CASSQGVPAGSKNIQYF
-,TRBJ2-1,-,TRBV11-3,TGTGCCAGCAGCTTAACGGGGGAACCCAGCTCCTACAATGAGCAGTTCTTC,CASSLTGEPSSYNEQFF
-,TRBJ2-4,-,TRBV11-2,TGTGCCAGCAGCTTTCCCGGTAAAAACATTCAGTACTTC,CASSFPGKNIQYF
-,TRBJ2-3,few,TRBV5-1,TGCGCCAGCAAGATCGGGGGAGCAGATACGCAGTATTTT,CASKIGGADTQYF
-,TRBJ2-5,-,TRBV18,TGTGCCAGCTCATCCTTAATTCAAGAGACCCAGTACTTC,CASSSLIQETQYF
TRBD1,TRBJ1-3,-,TRBV6-5,TGTGCCAGCCGGGACAGGGTCTCTGGAAACACCATATATTTT,CASRDRVSGNTIYF
-,TRBJ2-7,-,TRBV5-5,TGTGCCAGCAGCTTGGATGGGTTACCCTACGAGCAGTACTTC,CASSLDGLPYEQYF
-,TRBJ2-7,few,TRBV28,TGTGCCAGCAGTACCGGGACCGTATACGAGCAGTACTTC,CASSTGTVYEQYF
-,TRBJ2-5,-,TRBV4-1,TGCGCCAGCAGCCAAGATGGTCTAGGCAGGGAGACCCAGTACTTC,CASSQDGLGRETQYF
TRBD1,TRBJ2-7,-,TRBV28,TGTGCCAGCAGCCCGGCCGGGACAGGCCCCTACGAGCAGTACTTC,CASSPAGTGPYEQYF
-,TRBJ2-1,once,TRBV28,TGTGCCAGCAGTTCGGCCGGGAGAAAGGGGTACAATGAGCAGTTCTTC,CASSSAGRKGYNEQFF
-,TRBJ1-1,-,TRBV6-5,TGTGCCAGCAGTTATCAAGGGAGGGAGAGCACTGAAGCTTTCTTT,CASSYQGRESTEAFF
-,TRBJ2-5,-,TRBV11-2,TGTGCCAGCAGCTTAGGGGTCGGCGGGGAAGAGACCCAGTACTTC,CASSLGVGGEETQYF
TRBD2,TRBJ2-2,few,TRBV19,TGTGCCAGTAGGCTTAGCGGGAGTAACACCGGGGAGCTGTTTTTT,CASRLSGSNTGELFF
TRBD1,TRBJ1-6,-,TRBV19,TGTGCCAGTAGGTCCGGGACAGGGAATTCACCCCTCCACTTT,CASRSGTGNSPLHF
TRBD1,TRBJ2-7,-,TRBV7-9,TGTGCCAGCAGCTTTGGGACAGGGGGGGTAGCGGGAGCTGAAGAGCAGTACTTC,CASSFGTGGVAGAEEQYF
-,TRBJ1-1,-,TRBV6-1,TGTGCCAGCAGGGCCGGAACTAGCACTGAAGCTTTCTTT,CASRAGTSTEAFF
TRBD2,TRBJ2-1,-,TRBV5-1,TGCGCCAGCAGCTTGGGGACTAGCGGGTGGAATGAGCAGTTCTTC,CASSLGTSGWNEQFF
TRBD1,TRBJ2-1,-,TRBV5-4,TGTACCAGCAGCTTGGCAGGGACAGGGGGCGCATCCAATGAGCAGTTCTTC,CTSSLAGTGGASNEQFF
-,TRBJ1-2,once,TRBV28,TGTGCCAGCAGTCCACAACAAGGGGGCTATGGCTACACCTTC,CASSPQQGGYGYTF
-,TRBJ1-2,few,TRBV11-2,TGTGCCAGCAGCTTCGAGTTCTATGGCTACACCTTC,CASSFEFYGYTF